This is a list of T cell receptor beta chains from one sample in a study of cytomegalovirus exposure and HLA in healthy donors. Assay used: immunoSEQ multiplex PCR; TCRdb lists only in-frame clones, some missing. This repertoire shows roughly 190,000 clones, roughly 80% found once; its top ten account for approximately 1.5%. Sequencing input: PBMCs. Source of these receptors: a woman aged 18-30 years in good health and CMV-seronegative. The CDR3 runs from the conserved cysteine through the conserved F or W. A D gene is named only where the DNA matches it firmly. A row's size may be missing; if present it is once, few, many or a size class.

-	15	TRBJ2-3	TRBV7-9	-	TGTTCCAGCAGCCGCACAGGGTGGAGCACAGATACGCAGTATTTT	CSSSRTGWSTDTQYF
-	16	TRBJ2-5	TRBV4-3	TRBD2	TGCGCCAGCAGCCCTTCTAGCGGGAGCCTACAAGAGACCCAGTACTTC	CASSPSSGSLQETQYF
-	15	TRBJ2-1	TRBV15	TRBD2	TGTGCCACCAGTCGACTAGCGGATAAAAGGAATGAGCAGTTCTTC	CATSRLADKRNEQFF
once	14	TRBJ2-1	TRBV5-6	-	TGTGCCAGCAGCTTGGCGGGAACCTACAATGAGCAGTTCTTC	CASSLAGTYNEQFF
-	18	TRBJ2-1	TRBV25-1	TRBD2	TGTGCCAGCAGTGAATGGTCCCTACTCGCGGGGGGGCTCAATGAGCAGTTCTTC	CASSEWSLLAGGLNEQFF
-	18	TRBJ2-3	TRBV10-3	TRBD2	TGTGCCATCAGTGAGGGTTCTAGCGGGAGTCTCGGCACAGATACGCAGTATTTT	CAISEGSSGSLGTDTQYF
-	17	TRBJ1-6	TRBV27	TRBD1	TGTGCCAGCAGTTTATTAAGGACAGGGGCCGGGAGCTCACCCCTCCACTTT	CASSLLRTGAGSSPLHF
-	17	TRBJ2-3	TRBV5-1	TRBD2	TGCGCCAGCAGCTTGGTGGGGACTAGCGGGAGCACAGATACGCAGTATTTT	CASSLVGTSGSTDTQYF
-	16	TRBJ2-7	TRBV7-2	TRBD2	TGTGCCAGCAGCATCCTAGCGGGAGGGGGCACCTACGAGCAGTACTTC	CASSILAGGGTYEQYF
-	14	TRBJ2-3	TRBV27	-	TGTGCCAGCAACAGGGTGGGTTACACAGATACGCAGTATTTT	CASNRVGYTDTQYF
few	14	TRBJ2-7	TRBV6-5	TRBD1	TGTGCCAGCAGTCCCGGGACAGGGCGTTACGAGCAGTACTTC	CASSPGTGRYEQYF
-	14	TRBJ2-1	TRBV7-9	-	TGTGCCAGCAGCTTAGCCCGGCAGGGGAATGAGCAGTTCTTC	CASSLARQGNEQFF
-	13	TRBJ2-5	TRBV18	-	TGTGCCAGCTCAGGGGCTAGCCAAGAGACCCAGTACTTC	CASSGASQETQYF
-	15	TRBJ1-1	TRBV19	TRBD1	TGTGCCAGTAGTATCCCAGGGGGCGCGGACACTGAAGCTTTCTTT	CASSIPGGADTEAFF
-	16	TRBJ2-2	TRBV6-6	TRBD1	TGTGCCAGCAGTTACTCGACAGGGGCGAACACCGGGGAGCTGTTTTTT	CASSYSTGANTGELFF
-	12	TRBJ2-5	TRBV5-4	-	TGTGCCAGCAGCTTGGCTCAAGAGACCCAGTACTTC	CASSLAQETQYF
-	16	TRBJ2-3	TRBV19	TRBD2	TGTGCCAGTAGTATGTCGACTAGCGGGAGGGTAGATACGCAGTATTTT	CASSMSTSGRVDTQYF
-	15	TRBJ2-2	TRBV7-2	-	TGTGCCAGCAGCCCGGAGGTCGGGGTCACCGGGGAGCTGTTTTTT	CASSPEVGVTGELFF
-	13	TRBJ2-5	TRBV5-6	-	TGTGCCAGCAGCTTGGGAGGTAAAGAGACCCAGTACTTC	CASSLGGKETQYF
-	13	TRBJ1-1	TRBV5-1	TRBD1	TGCGCCAGCAACAGGGGGCTGGACACTGAAGCTTTCTTT	CASNRGLDTEAFF
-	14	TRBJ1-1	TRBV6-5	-	TGTGCCAGCAGTTACACTACAGGGTCGAAGGGAGCTTTCTTT	CASSYTTGSKGAFF
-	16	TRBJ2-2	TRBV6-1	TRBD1	TGTGCCAGCAGTGTAACCGACAGGGAGAACACCGGGGAGCTGTTTTTT	CASSVTDRENTGELFF